These T cell receptor beta chains were read from a single sample in a study of molecular identifiers for immune sequencing clone quantification. TCRdb ran MiXCR on the PCR reads and lists one entry per CDR3 protein. The sample yields over 550,000 distinct CDR3 sequences, about 25% seen once. The source material was naive CD8+ T cells from blood, with Jurkat cell RNA spiked in. These receptors all stem from a human donor in good health. Some libraries in this study had Jurkat cell RNA spiked in. CDR3s include the opening cysteine and the closing phenylalanine or tryptophan. Part of the rows lack a size; the others show once, few, many or a class for expanded clones.

TRBV7-2,TRBJ2-7,NA,15,CARSLGTGFPYEQYF
TRBV5-1,TRBJ1-2,NA,15,CASGLSQNINYGYTF
TRBV10-2,TRBJ1-1,many,12,CASGGWGTEAFF
TRBV6-2/TRBV6-3,TRBJ2-5,NA,14,CASTASVTWETQYF
TRBV7-9,TRBJ2-3,many,14,CASSGQGGPDTQYF
TRBV4-3,TRBJ2-5,many,14,CASSQDSRGETQYF
TRBV11-2,TRBJ2-3,many,11,CASQGLDTQYF
TRBV7-9,TRBJ2-7,few,14,CASSYTGLPYEQYF
TRBV6-2/TRBV6-3,TRBJ2-5,NA,14,CASSPGLAKETQYF
TRBV6-6,TRBJ2-3,many,18,CASSAPGQAEERTDTQYF
TRBV12-5,TRBJ2-1,few,13,CASGLLRGDEQFF
TRBV20-1,TRBJ2-7,many,13,CSARPRSSYEQYF
TRBV5-3,TRBJ1-1,few,15,CASSLAGTVAAEAFF
TRBV20-1,TRBJ2-7,few,11,CSVTETYEQYF